Each of the 25 T cell receptor beta chains below was sequenced from the same sample in a study of regulatory T cells in long-lasting Graves disease. The time point here: persistent/refractory GD, antithyroid drugs over 5 years with positive TRAb. Scientists built the TCR library using RNA that was extracted from PBMCs. According to the study, TCR beta libraries were built with iRepertoire HTBI primers and CDR3-region Arm-PCR. TCRdb reprocessed the multiplex PCR reads via MiXCR and lists one record per CDR3 protein. The table shows about 470,000 distinct CDR3 sequences, with around 21% occurring only once. The starting material was peripheral blood mononuclear cells (PBMCs), obtained when the disease was refractory, from a patient treated with antithyroid drugs. The receptor source for this set is a female donor with Graves disease.

This clonotype was observed at least ten times. The chain carries TRBV28 and TRBJ1-2, with 7 bases identical to TRBD1. This CDR3 has 16 residues. Germline CDR1 and CDR2: MDHEN and SYDVKM. V was clipped by 5 bases and J by 7 bases; unmatched bases: 16. The CDR3 spells CASSPGRGQSPRGYTF. CDR3 DNA sequence: TGTGCCAGCAGTCCTGGGCGGGGACAGTCGCCTCGTGGCTACACCTTC.

J is TRBJ1-2 and V is TRBV2; 8 bases map to TRBD1. V was pared by 7 bases and J by 2 bases, with 6 bases of the junction left unmatched. Germline loops: CDR1 SNHLY, CDR2 FYNNEI. The CDR3 is made up of 14 amino acids. CDR3: CASTDRALNYGYTF. CDR3 nucleotides: TGTGCCAGCACGGACAGGGCATTGAACTATGGCTACACCTTC.

The rearrangement uses TRBV6-5 and TRBJ2-7, with D possibly TRBD1 on 6 matching bases. CDR1 is MNHEY and CDR2 is SVGAGI in the germline V gene. The CDR3 contains 19 residues. The V end lost 0 bases, the J end lost 2 bases, and 23 bases lay between the germline ends. CDR3 residues: CASSYSTVLQGRPPYEQYF. CDR3 DNA: TGTGCCAGCAGTTACTCGACAGTTCTACAGGGACGACCCCCCTACGAGCAGTACTTC.

The table lists this clonotype with a few counts. The rearrangement joins TRBV30 to TRBJ1-5; D not resolved. The length of the CDR3 is 13 residues. V was pared by 2 bases and J by 5 bases, with 10 bases between. The germline gives CDR1 GTSNPN, CDR2 SVGIG (reference sequence). CDR3 residues: CAWSMGEDQPQHF. CDR3 DNA sequence: TGTGCCTGGAGTATGGGCGAGGATCAGCCCCAGCATTTT.

This clonotype came up a few times. This rearrangement joins TRBV7-3 to TRBJ2-2, with 12 bases lining up with TRBD2. V lost 2 bases, J lost 3 bases, and 7 bases stayed unmatched. This CDR3 is 18 amino acids long. CDR1 and CDR2 (germline): SGHTA, FQGTGA. The CDR3 DNA reads TGTGCCAGCAGCTTATGGCGACTAGCGGGAGTTGACACCGGGGAGCTGTTTTTT. It specifies CASSLWRLAGVDTGELFF.

This clonotype was counted a few times. This rearrangement joins TRBV19 to TRBJ2-7; D might be TRBD1 (6 bases). CDR3 length: 12 residues. CDR1 and CDR2 from the germline V gene are LNHDA and SQIVND (reference sequence). The V end was cut by 6 bases, the J end by 6 bases, with 12 bases between. The CDR3 sequence is CASSRPGAEQYF. The CDR3 nucleotides read TGTGCCAGTAGCCGCCCAGGGGCCGAGCAGTACTTC.

To note about this clonotype: Compared with germline, one end of the junction differs, possibly owing to a read error. V usage is TRBV28 and J usage is TRBJ2-5; 11 nucleotides agree with TRBD2. This CDR3 is built from 15 residues. Per the germline V gene, CDR1 is MDHEN and CDR2 is SYDVKM. The CDR3: CAGSLIVAGGGAQYF. CDR3 bases: TGTGCCGGCAGTTTAATTGTAGCGGGAGGGGGGGCCCAGTACTTC. Supplemented by reference TRBV28 and TRBJ2-5, the full variable domain reads DVKVTQSSRYLVKRTGEKVFLECVQDMDHENMFWYRQDPGLGLRLIYFSYDVKMKEKGDIPEGYSVSREKKERFSLILESASTNQTSMYLCAGSLIVAGGGAQYFGPGTRLLVL.

This clonotype was counted many times. The chain employs TRBV5-5 and TRBJ1-2; D unclear. The CDR3 has 15 amino acids. V lost 4 bases, J lost 5 bases, and 18 bases lay in between. CDR1 is SGHKS and CDR2 is YYEKEE in the germline V gene (reference sequence). The CDR3 loop is CASSKIPDAFYGYTF. The DNA for the CDR3 is TGTGCCAGCAGCAAGATACCGGACGCCTTTTATGGCTACACCTTC.

There are a few counts of this clonotype. V usage is TRBV30 and J usage is TRBJ2-5, with TRBD2 identical over 7 bases. Germline CDR1 GTSNPN, CDR2 SVGIG (reference sequence). Trimming at V came to 1 base and at J to 5 bases, leaving 10 bases not matched to a gene. The CDR3 totals 15 residues. The CDR3 spells CAWSGGVGGKETQYF. The CDR3 region has the DNA TGTGCCTGGAGTGGAGGGGTGGGAGGGAAGGAGACCCAGTACTTC.

This clonotype has at least ten counts. V and J are TRBV6-1 and TRBJ2-7, with 13 bases aligning to TRBD2. Germline trimming cut 6 bases from V and 3 bases from J; bases unmatched to any gene: 17. The CDR3 is 19 amino acids. CDR1 and CDR2 (germline): MNHNS, SASEGT. CDR3 nucleotide sequence: TGTGCCAGCAGCTTAGCCGGGGGACTAGCGGGGCGTTCTCGCTACGAGCAGTACTTC. This gives the protein CASSLAGGLAGRSRYEQYF.

This clonotype was counted between two and nine times. This chain connects TRBV7-2 to TRBJ1-1; 8 nucleotides line up with TRBD1. The CDR3 runs 15 residues. Trimming removed 4 bases from V and 4 bases from J; junction bases left unmatched: 8. Germline V gene data show CDR1 as SGHTA and CDR2 as FQGNSA. CDR3 nucleotide sequence: TGTGCCAGCAGCTCCTCAGGGGGCGCTTTCACTGAAGCTTTCTTT. Amino acid sequence: CASSSSGGAFTEAFF.

This clonotype was seen many times. The chain couples TRBV20-1 to TRBJ1-5; tentatively, D is TRBD1 (6 bases). The length of the CDR3 is 14 residues. V lost 3 bases and J lost 6, with 15 bases in between. Per germline, CDR1 DFQATT and CDR2 SNEGSKA (reference sequence). CDR3 sequence: CSASSGGGLQPQHF. DNA of the CDR3: TGCAGTGCTAGTTCCGGAGGGGGGCTTCAGCCCCAGCATTTT.

In this sample, this clonotype turned up many times. The chain uses TRBV7-2 and TRBJ1-2, with 10 nucleotides matching TRBD1. With 5 bases clipped from V and 8 bases from J, the junction kept 11 bases outside the gene matches. CDR3 size: 15 residues. CDR1 SGHTA and CDR2 FQGNSA come from the germline V gene. The CDR3 DNA follows: TGTGCCAGCAGCCCAGGGCGACAGGGGGCGCGAGGCTACACCTTC. It translates to CASSPGRQGARGYTF.

This clonotype was recorded at least ten times. The chain couples TRBV28 to TRBJ1-2; D might be TRBD1 (6 bases). This CDR3 is 13 amino acids long. Germline CDR1 MDHEN, CDR2 SYDVKM. V lost 3 bases and J lost 5, with 10 bases in between. For the CDR3, the DNA is TGTGCCAGCAGTTTTGACAGGATATATGGCTACACCTTC. It translates to CASSFDRIYGYTF.

This clonotype was seen repeatedly, ten times or more. The chain links TRBV5-5 to TRBJ1-2; possible D gene TRBD1, 6 bases. V gave up 4 bases and J gave up 4 bases, with 20 bases separating them. The CDR3 is 16 amino acids. Per the germline V gene, CDR1 is SGHKS and CDR2 is YYEKEE (reference sequence). Here the CDR3 reads CASSPTWGGEGYGYTF. The CDR3 bases are TGTGCCAGCAGCCCAACTTGGGGGGGCGAAGGCTATGGCTACACCTTC.

There are a few counts of this clonotype. The chain links TRBV9 to TRBJ2-5; D possibly corresponds to TRBD1 (6 bases). V was shortened by 4 bases and J by 2 bases, with 15 bases between the two germline ends. The germline V gene encodes CDR1 SGDLS and CDR2 YYNGEE. The CDR3 covers 15 residues. CDR3 region: CASSPSGAQQETQYF. The CDR3 DNA sequence: TGTGCCAGCAGCCCCTCAGGGGCGCAACAAGAGACCCAGTACTTC.

This clonotype occurred many times. This chain joins TRBV11-2 and TRBJ2-7, with 8 bases fitting TRBD2. The trim removed 1 base at V and 5 bases at J, leaving 13 bases unmatched. The CDR3 totals 17 residues. Germline assignment: CDR1 SGHAT and CDR2 FQNNGV. The CDR3 DNA is TGTGCCAGCAGCTTAGGTAGCCGCGGGAGGACCCCAGACGAGCAGTACTTC. Its protein is CASSLGSRGRTPDEQYF.

This clonotype was counted between two and nine times. The chain links TRBV28 to TRBJ2-7; D is perhaps TRBD2 (6 bases). CDR3 length equals 14 residues. Trimming removed 6 bases at V and 5 bases at J, with 17 bases between. Germline V gene lookup returns CDR1 MDHEN and CDR2 SYDVKM. The CDR3 loop reads CASSLTGVGDEQYF. DNA of the CDR3: TGTGCCAGCAGCCTAACGGGGGTTGGGGACGAGCAGTACTTC.

The chain uses TRBV20-1 and TRBJ2-1, with D hard to call. This CDR3 has 14 amino acids. Germline assignment: CDR1 DFQATT and CDR2 SNEGSKA (reference sequence). V was cut by 6 bases and J by 3 bases, with 15 bases left in between. CDR3 in amino acids: CSAPSGDFYNEQFF. CDR3 bases: TGCAGTGCCCCATCGGGTGACTTCTACAATGAGCAGTTCTTC.

The sample holds many counts of this clonotype. The chain carries TRBV5-1 and TRBJ1-1; the D gene is possibly TRBD1 (5 bases). The CDR3 consists of 13 residues. In germline, CDR1 is SGHRS, CDR2 YFSETQ. The V and J ends lost 3 bases and 4 bases respectively, with 10 bases between them. The chain's CDR3 is CASSWTMGTEAFF. DNA for the CDR3: TGCGCCAGCAGCTGGACAATGGGCACTGAAGCTTTCTTT.

The chain joins TRBV7-9 to TRBJ2-7, with D hard to call. Germline lookup yields CDR1 SEHNR and CDR2 FQNEAQ (reference sequence). This CDR3 region has 12 residues. Trimming removed 0 bases from V and 7 bases from J, with 7 bases in between. The CDR3 bases are TGTGCCAGCAGCTTAGCAGGGTGGGAGCAGTACTTC. This codes for CASSLAGWEQYF.

This clonotype was seen more than once but under ten times. The chain employs TRBV5-4 and TRBJ2-4; D remains ambiguous. CDR3 length equals 13 residues. Trimming left V 4 bases short and J 1 base short, with 6 bases between. Germline V gene lookup returns CDR1 SGHNT and CDR2 YYREEE (reference sequence). Here the CDR3 DNA reads TGTGCCAGCAGCGATGGGGCCAAAAACATTCAGTACTTC. Encoded protein: CASSDGAKNIQYF.

This clonotype was detected a few times. V usage is TRBV20-1 and J usage is TRBJ2-7; a possible D gene is TRBD2 (6 bases). Germline V gene sequence: CDR1 DFQATT, CDR2 SNEGSKA (reference sequence). The CDR3 extends over 14 amino acids. Deletions cut 3 bases from V and 2 bases from J, with 14 bases between. The CDR3 DNA reads TGCAGTGCTAGCGGGGACTTCCGGACCTACGAGCAGTACTTC. Its translation is CSASGDFRTYEQYF.

In this sample, this clonotype turned up a few times. The chain uses TRBV10-2 and TRBJ2-1; D uncertain. The J call may be mistaken, given a closer DNA end match to TRBJ2-5. Germline CDR1 and CDR2: WSHSY and SAAADI. CDR3 length: 13 amino acids. The CDR3 sequence: CASSFPNQETQYF. The CDR3 DNA is TGCGCCAGCAGTTTTCCCAATCAAGAGACCCAGTACTTC.

The V call is TRBV28, the J call TRBJ2-7, with 7 bases fitting TRBD2. The V gene's germline CDR1 is MDHEN and CDR2 SYDVKM. The CDR3 covers 14 residues. V shed 9 bases and J 2 bases; nucleotides not matched to a gene: 10. CDR3 protein: CASSILAEPYEQYF. CDR3 DNA sequence: TGTGCCAGTAGTATTCTAGCGGAGCCCTACGAGCAGTACTTC.